Included here is one T cell receptor (beta chain) sequence, with context. How the authors handled the data: Amplification with reference gene primers provided the estimates of nucleated cell counts. TCRdb keeps only in-frame clones here, not all; method: immunoSEQ multiplex PCR. V and J calls and clone size come straight from that table; D and trimming were deduced from the DNA. Found here are under 200,000 clones, roughly nine tenths of them singletons; the top ten hold approximately 11%. Germline V gene sequence: CDR1 LGHNA, CDR2 YSLEER. The CDR3 loop spans 16 amino acids. Germline trimming cut 4 bases from V and 11 bases from J; bases unmatched to any gene: 14. The data were taken from a study of blood T cell repertoires in COVID-19. Across the study: Donors in the United States, Italy and Spain gave samples during acute or convalescent COVID-19. From T cells, B-cell-depleted T cells, or PBMCs came the material, which was cDNA or gDNA.

The sample comprised peripheral blood. V gene TRBV4-3 combines with J gene TRBJ1-6; 7 nucleotides line up with TRBD1. The TCR sequence derives from a woman between 55 and 75 years old with COVID-19, enrolled during active disease. The CDR3 region is CASSLSTGTVRAPLHF. The CDR3 bases are TGCGCCAGCAGCCTGAGTACCGGGACAGTGAGGGCACCCCTCCACTTT.